This TCR beta chain was recovered during a study of control samples from healthy donors and cancer patients. This CDR3 spans 14 amino acids. V lost 4 bases and J 3 bases, leaving 12 bases between the germline ends. CDR1 and CDR2 from the germline V gene are LNHDA and SQIVND (reference sequence). Measured with immunoSEQ multiplex PCR; TCRdb has only the in-frame clones, and not every one. The table has around 90,000 clones, around 85% seen once. The sample taken for sequencing was blood. The TCR originated in a woman in her thirties or forties in good health. The chain joins TRBV19 to TRBJ1-1, with D perhaps TRBD1 (5 bases). This CDR3 reads CASSSRVFDTEAFF. The DNA of the CDR3 is TGTGCCAGTAGTAGCAGGGTGTTTGACACTGAAGCTTTCTTT. The whole variable domain, remainder taken from reference TRBV19 and TRBJ1-1, is DGGITQSPKYLFRKEGQNVTLSCEQNLNHDAMYWYRQDPGQGLRLIYYSQIVNDFQKGDIAEGYSVSREKKESFPLTVTSAQKNPTAFYLCASSSRVFDTEAFFGQGTRLTVV.